This record covers a single TCR beta chain. Its antigen is not known. The data were taken from a study of T cell responses to AZD1222 COVID-19 vaccine. Overall study results and limits: Repertoires were obtained only post-peak T cell response. Elevations in Spike-specific TCR breadth and depth followed administration of two AZD1222 doses.

Assay: immunoSEQ multiplex PCR; the TCRdb copy retains only in-frame clones and omits some. The profile shows roughly 89,000 clones, approximately 88% of them singletons. The CDR3 spans 18 residues. CDR1 and CDR2 (germline): LNHDA, SQIVND (reference sequence). V was cut by 0 bases and J by 5 bases, with 19 bases left in between. The V gene is TRBV19, the J gene TRBJ1-4, with D possibly matching TRBD1 (6 bases). This receptor was obtained from an adult in good health. Here the sequenced sample was peripheral blood, taken on day 0 of MenACWY control vaccination. The DNA for the CDR3 is TGTGCCAGTAGTATAGATTTTTTCTCCGGGGGCCGCAATGAAAAACTGTTTTTT. Its protein product is CASSIDFFSGGRNEKLFF.